Sequencing of this T cell receptor (beta chain) was carried out in a study of cytotoxic CD8 clonotypes in ibrutinib-treated CLL. General study results and limits: Clonality measured at baseline exceeded age-matched healthy donors, tracking circulating CD8+ T-cell counts.

Trimming cost V 2 bases and J 6 bases, with 11 bases left between them. CDR3 length: 14 amino acids. Germline lookup yields CDR1 SNHLY and CDR2 FYNNEI. In its sample, this clone was seen once. Its specificity is not known. Data came from immunoSEQ multiplex PCR; TCRdb stores just in-frame clones and leaves some out. The repertoire has 160,000 or so clones, roughly 90% of them found once; the top ten carry about 2.9%. Specimen: PBMCs, collected at disease progression, from a patient treated with ibrutinib. V usage is TRBV2 and J usage is TRBJ1-5, with a possible D match to TRBD1 (6 bases). This TCR was sampled from a human donor with chronic lymphocytic leukemia. The DNA for the CDR3 is TGTGCCAGCAGTGAACGTCAGGGGAGTCAGCCCCAGCATTTT. Translated, it gives CASSERQGSQPQHF.